This T cell receptor beta chain was identified in a study of blood T cell repertoires in COVID-19. The wider study: Samples came from the United States, Italy and Spain, spanning acute and convalescent COVID-19.

Per the original methods: Amplifying reference gene primers gave estimates of nucleated cell counts. Clones were read by immunoSEQ multiplex PCR, and TCRdb kept only the in-frame ones, dropping some. V, J and clone size derive from that table, while D and trimming were established from the DNA sequence. Of 150,000 to 180,000 clones in the sample, 70% to 85% were seen once. This CDR3 comprises 17 residues. J lost 11 bases, V lost 6 bases, and 17 bases had no gene match. Germline V CDR1 and CDR2: MGHRA, YSYEKL. There are many counts of this clone. The V gene is TRBV4-1, the J gene TRBJ1-6; 9 bases match TRBD1. This TCR was sampled from a woman in her sixties with acute or convalescent COVID-19. Input material: peripheral blood. This chain's CDR3 is CASSRVTGGAEKAPLHF. CDR3 in DNA: TGCGCCAGCAGTCGGGTTACAGGGGGCGCGGAGAAGGCACCCCTCCACTTT.